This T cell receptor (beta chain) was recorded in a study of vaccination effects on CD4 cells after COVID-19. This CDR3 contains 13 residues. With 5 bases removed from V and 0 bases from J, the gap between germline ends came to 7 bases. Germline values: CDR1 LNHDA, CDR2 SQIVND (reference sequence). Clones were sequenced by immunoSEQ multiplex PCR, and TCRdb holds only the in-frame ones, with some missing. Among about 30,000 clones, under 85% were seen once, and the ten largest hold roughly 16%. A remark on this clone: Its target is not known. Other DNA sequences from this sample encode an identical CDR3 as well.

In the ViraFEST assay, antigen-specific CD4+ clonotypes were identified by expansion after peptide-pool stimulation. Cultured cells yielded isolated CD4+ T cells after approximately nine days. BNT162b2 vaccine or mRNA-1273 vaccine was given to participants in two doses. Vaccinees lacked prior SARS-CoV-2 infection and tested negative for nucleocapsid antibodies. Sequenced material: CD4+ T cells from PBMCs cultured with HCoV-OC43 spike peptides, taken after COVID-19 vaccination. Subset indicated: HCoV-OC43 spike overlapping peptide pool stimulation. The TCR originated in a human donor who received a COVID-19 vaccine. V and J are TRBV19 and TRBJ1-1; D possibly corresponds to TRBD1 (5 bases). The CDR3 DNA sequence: TGTGCCAGTAGTTCAGGGTTGAACACTGAAGCTTTCTTT. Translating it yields CASSSGLNTEAFF.